This T cell receptor beta chain was captured by sequencing in a study of T cell repertoires in cytomegalovirus infection. Study information: Evidence of both CMV infection and a matching HLA type came from public TCR beta signatures.

This clonotype was recorded at least ten times. TCRdb re-analysed the reads in MiXCR, keeping a single row per CDR3 protein. Of under 200,000 distinct CDR3 sequences listed, more than 9% are singletons. Germline trimming cut 3 bases from V and 6 bases from J; bases unmatched to any gene: 9. In germline, CDR1 is SGHDN, CDR2 FVKESK. This CDR3 region has 15 residues. The chain combines TRBV14 with TRBJ1-2; 8 nucleotides align to TRBD1. The material sequenced was PBMCs. This receptor was obtained from a human donor in good health (CMV status not recorded). Some clones in this sample may be carry-over from other donors' samples. The CDR3 region is CASSQWTGRSHGYTF. CDR3 nucleotides: TGTGCCAGCAGCCAGTGGACAGGGAGGTCCCATGGCTACACCTTC.